This T cell receptor (beta chain) emerged from a study of Ad26.COV2.S vaccination and SARS-CoV-2 variants. In the study overall: Enrollment placed the donor in the COV1001 Ad26.COV2.S trial arm.

This clone was seen a few times. CDR3 length: 14 residues. V lost 5 bases and J 7 bases, leaving 15 bases between the germline ends. The germline V gene encodes CDR1 SNHLY and CDR2 FYNNEI. Treatment defined: over 15 received Ad26.COV2.S at low or high dose, single or two shots; several received placebo; per-sample allocation not given. Sampling was performed 63 days after the first vaccine or placebo injection. This person who donated was an adult of 18-55 years in Boston. Clones were read by immunoSEQ multiplex PCR, and TCRdb kept only the in-frame ones, dropping some. The sample holds over 400,000 clones, roughly 88% seen once.

This sample comprised peripheral blood, obtained in a trial of Ad26.COV2.S vaccine versus placebo. The source is a person between 18 and 59 years old who received the Ad26.COV2.S COVID-19 vaccine or a placebo. This sequence joins TRBV2 and TRBJ2-1; perhaps TRBD2 as D (5 bases). This chain's CDR3 is CASSKDQPGNEQFF. CDR3 bases: TGTGCCAGCAGTAAGGACCAGCCGGGGAATGAGCAGTTCTTC.